This record looks at one T cell receptor (beta chain) sequence and its context. Repertoires were sampled repeatedly during chemoradiotherapy. This sample stems from a study of chemoradiotherapy in HPV16-positive cancers. Trimming stripped 2 bases from V and 1 base from J, with 11 bases between. Per germline, CDR1 SGHAT and CDR2 FQDESV (reference sequence). CDR3 size: 15 residues. Sequencing was performed with immunoSEQ multiplex PCR; in TCRdb, only in-frame clones are kept and a portion is missing. The data hold 3,000 to 5,000 clones, with approximately 80% observed a single time. Sequencing was performed on tumor tissue, taken from a patient who underwent chemoradiotherapy. The TCR was taken from a human donor with HPV-associated anogenital cancer. The chain combines TRBV11-1 with TRBJ1-1; D is possibly TRBD1 (5 bases). CDR3 DNA: TGTGCCAGCAGCTTAAGGGCAGGGCGGAACACTGAAGCTTTCTTT. Protein: CASSLRAGRNTEAFF.